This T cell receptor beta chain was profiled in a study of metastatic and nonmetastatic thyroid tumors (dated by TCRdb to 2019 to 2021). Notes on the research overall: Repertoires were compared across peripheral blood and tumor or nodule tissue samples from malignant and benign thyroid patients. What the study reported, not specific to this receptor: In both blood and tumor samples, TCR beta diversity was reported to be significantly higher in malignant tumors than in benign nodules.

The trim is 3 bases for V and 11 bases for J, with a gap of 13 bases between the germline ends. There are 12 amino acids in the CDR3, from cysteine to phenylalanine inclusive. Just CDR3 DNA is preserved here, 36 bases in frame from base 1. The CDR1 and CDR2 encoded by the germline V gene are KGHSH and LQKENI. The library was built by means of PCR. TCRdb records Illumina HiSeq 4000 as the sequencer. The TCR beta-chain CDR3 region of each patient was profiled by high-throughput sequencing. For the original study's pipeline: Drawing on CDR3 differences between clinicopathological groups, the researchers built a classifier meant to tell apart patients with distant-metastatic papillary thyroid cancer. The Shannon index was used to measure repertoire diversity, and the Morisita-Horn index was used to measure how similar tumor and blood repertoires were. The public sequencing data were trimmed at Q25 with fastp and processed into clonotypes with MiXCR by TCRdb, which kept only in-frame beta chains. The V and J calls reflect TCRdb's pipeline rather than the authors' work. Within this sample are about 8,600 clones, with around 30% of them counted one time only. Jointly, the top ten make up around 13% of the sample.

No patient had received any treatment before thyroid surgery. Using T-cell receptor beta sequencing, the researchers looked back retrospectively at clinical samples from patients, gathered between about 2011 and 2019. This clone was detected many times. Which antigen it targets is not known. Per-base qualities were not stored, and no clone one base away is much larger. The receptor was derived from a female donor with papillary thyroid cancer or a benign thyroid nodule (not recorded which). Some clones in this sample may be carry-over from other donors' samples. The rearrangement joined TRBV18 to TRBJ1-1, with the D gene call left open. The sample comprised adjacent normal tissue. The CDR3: CASSPTPGGAFF. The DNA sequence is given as TGTGCCAGCTCACCCACTCCAGGCGGGGCTTTCTTT.